This T cell receptor (beta chain) is from a study of neurological immune-mediated disorders. 5'RACE generated cDNA with 10-nucleotide random UMIs. TCRdb passed the 5' RACE reads through MiXCR, listing each CDR3 protein once. Seen here are 65,000 to 90,000 distinct CDR3 sequences, about a tenth observed once, and the top ten hold under 2%. On this clonotype: The junction departs from the called germline gene at one end, perhaps through a read error.

Germline loops: CDR1 MDHEN, CDR2 SYDVKM. This CDR3 contains 13 residues. The material sequenced was PBMCs. The gene calls are TRBV28 and TRBJ1-1; D gene unclear. This receptor was taken from a man in his forties in good health. The CDR3 reads CASRLYAGKEGFF. CDR3 coding DNA: TGTGCCAGCAGATTATACGCGGGGAAGGAAGGTTTCTTT.